This TCR beta chain was sequenced in a study of cytomegalovirus exposure and HLA in healthy donors. Germline V gene lookup returns CDR1 SGDLS and CDR2 YYNGEE. V was cut by 4 bases and J by 5 bases, with 21 bases left in between. This CDR3 comprises 16 residues. PCR amplification relied on 60 Vbeta primers (plus 13 Jbeta primers). Using immunoSEQ multiplex PCR, the repertoire was profiled, and TCRdb retains in-frame clones only, with some absent. The table has around 160,000 clones, 70% to 80% seen once. This sequence joins TRBV9 and TRBJ2-5; possibly TRBD2 for D (7 bases). Sequenced sample: PBMCs. The TCR was taken from a man between 35 and 55 years old in good health and CMV-seropositive. The CDR3 nucleotides are TGTGCCAGCAGCCCCGGGGCGGGGGCTGGCAGCGAGACCCAGTACTTC. The encoded protein is CASSPGAGAGSETQYF.